Sequencing of this T cell receptor (beta chain) was carried out in a study of CD8+ T cells in alopecia areata. Trimming removed 3 bases from V and 5 bases from J, with 17 bases in between. CDR3 length: 15 residues. Germline values: CDR1 SGHDT, CDR2 YYEEEE. The authors extracted RNA and reverse transcribed it into cDNA as the sequencing template. The protocol was immunoSEQ multiplex PCR, while the TCRdb copy is restricted to in-frame clones and leaves out a portion. The profile shows approximately 180,000 clones, around 60% of them singletons. The V call is TRBV5-6, the J call TRBJ2-5, with D perhaps matching TRBD1 (6 bases). This material consisted of CD4+ T cells sorted from blood, taken at week 0. The sequence derives from a human donor with alopecia areata. CDR3 bases: TGTGCCAGCAGCTCTATTTGGGGGCGCATGGAGACCCAGTACTTC. Its protein is CASSSIWGRMETQYF.